This T cell receptor (beta chain) was sequenced in a study of CD8 T cells in ankylosing spondylitis. TCRdb re-analysed the 5' RACE reads in MiXCR, keeping a single row per CDR3 protein. This sample has about 340,000 distinct CDR3 sequences, with roughly 15% found just once. Trimming removed 8 bases from V and 4 bases from J; junction bases left unmatched: 4. The V gene's germline CDR1 is SQVTM and CDR2 ANQGSEA. The CDR3 runs 13 residues. This clonotype was counted only a few times. Its matching antigen is unknown. Study-wide findings and caveats: Earlier literature documents some of the motif variants in reactive arthritis synovial fluid and blood.

The clonotype comes from a male donor with ankylosing spondylitis or in good health (not recorded which). Sequences were obtained from blood, either unsorted or a sorted T cell fraction (not recorded which). J is TRBJ2-2 and V is TRBV29-1, with 10 bases aligning to TRBD1. In DNA form, the CDR3 reads TGCAGCATCGGACAGGGGGGCACCGGGGAGCTGTTTTTT. This encodes CSIGQGGTGELFF.